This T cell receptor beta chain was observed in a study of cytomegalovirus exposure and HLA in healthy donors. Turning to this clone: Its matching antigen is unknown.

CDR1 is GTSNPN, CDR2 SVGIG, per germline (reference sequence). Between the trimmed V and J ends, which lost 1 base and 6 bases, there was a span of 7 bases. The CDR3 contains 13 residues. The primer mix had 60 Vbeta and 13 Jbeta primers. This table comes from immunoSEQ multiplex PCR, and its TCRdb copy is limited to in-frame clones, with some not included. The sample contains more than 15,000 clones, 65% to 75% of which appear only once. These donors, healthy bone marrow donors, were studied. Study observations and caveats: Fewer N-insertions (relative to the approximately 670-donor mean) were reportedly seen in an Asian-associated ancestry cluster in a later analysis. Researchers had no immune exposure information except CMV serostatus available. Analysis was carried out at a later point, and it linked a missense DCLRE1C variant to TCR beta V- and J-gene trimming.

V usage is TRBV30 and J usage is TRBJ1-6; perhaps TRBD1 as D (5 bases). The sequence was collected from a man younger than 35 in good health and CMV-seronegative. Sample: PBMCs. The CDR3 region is CAWSAGINSPLHF. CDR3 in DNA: TGTGCCTGGAGTGCAGGGATTAATTCACCCCTCCACTTT.